This T cell receptor (beta chain) derives from a study of long-term antiretroviral therapy in people with HIV. Study-level points and caveats: Whereas controls had wider CDR3 length ranges, HIV repertoires had narrower ones. In samples taken after ART, diversity increased but remained below transplant donor control levels.

Each contributor possessed a minimum of one pre-ART and a minimum of two post-ART PBMC samples. Each participant with HIV received care in the United States. Runs used v3.0 of the immunoSEQ assay and were done at survey level. Here immunoSEQ multiplex PCR was the method, and the copy in TCRdb shows in-frame clones only, minus some. This table holds about 39,000 clones, roughly nine tenths found once. The CDR3 is 14 residues long. Germline V gives CDR1 SGHAT, CDR2 FQNNGV. With 4 bases removed from V and 1 base from J, the gap between germline ends came to 11 bases. As to this clone: As yet, its antigen is unknown.

This material consisted of unsorted PBMCs, taken 1.2 years after starting antiretroviral therapy. V and J are TRBV11-2 and TRBJ2-7; D not certain. The TCR was taken from a woman aged 45-59 years with HIV. In DNA, the CDR3 is TGTGCCAGCAGCTCCCACGTAAGTTCCTACGAGCAGTACTTC. The encoded protein is CASSSHVSSYEQYF.